This T cell receptor (beta chain) is drawn from a study of T cell responses to AZD1222 COVID-19 vaccine. The CDR3 has 15 residues. Germline loops: CDR1 MNHEY, CDR2 SMNVEV (reference sequence). The V end was cut by 5 bases, the J end by 4 bases, with 14 bases between. Using immunoSEQ multiplex PCR, the repertoire was profiled, and TCRdb retains in-frame clones only, with some absent. Seen here are around 180,000 clones, around 92% observed once, and the top ten hold over 9.5%. The input for sequencing was peripheral blood, taken on day 0 of AZD1222 vaccination. The chain links TRBV27 to TRBJ1-4, with D unclear. This clonotype was sampled from an adult in good health. DNA for the CDR3: TGTGCCAGCAGTCCTCGCGGCAGCTATAATGAAAAACTGTTTTTT. Residues: CASSPRGSYNEKLFF.